The 26 T cell receptor beta chains listed next were all sequenced from one sample in a study of siplizumab effects on memory and regulatory T cells (dated by TCRdb to the late 2010s). Receptor libraries were prepared by the immunoSEQ multiplex PCR assay. TCRdb holds this immuneACCESS table with in-frame rearrangements only. Some clones are missing; in checked studies, unresolved V genes explain under half, and the rest has no known cause. The sample profile shows over 65,000 clones; roughly 94% of them were found once. About a fifth of the sample belongs to the ten largest clones. Sequencing used CD8+ T cells sorted from blood. The receptors here all came from a human donor in good health.

The chain joins TRBV5-1 to TRBJ2-7; D gene uncertain. Trimming pared 2 bases from V and 3 bases from J, leaving 9 bases between. The CDR3 runs to 13 residues. The V gene's germline CDR1 is SGHRS and CDR2 YFSETQ. As DNA, the CDR3 is TGCGCCAGCAGCTTCCGGGCCGGCTACGAGCAGTACTTC. Protein: CASSFRAGYEQYF.

The rearrangement joins TRBV7-3 to TRBJ1-4; TRBD1 is a possible D gene (5 bases). Germline loops: CDR1 SGHTA, CDR2 FQGTGA. V gave up 5 bases and J gave up 3 bases, with 16 bases separating them. CDR3 length: 16 amino acids. The DNA for the CDR3 is TGTGCCAGCAGCCGAATCCTGGGGGGGTCTAATGAAAAACTGTTTTTT. Its translation: CASSRILGGSNEKLFF.

The V call is TRBV7-9, the J call TRBJ2-7, with 8 bases lining up with TRBD2. V was clipped by 5 bases and J by 1 base; unmatched bases: 10. CDR1 is SEHNR and CDR2 is FQNEAQ in the germline V gene (reference sequence). The CDR3 covers 16 residues. The CDR3 reads CASSDPGGAESYEQYF. The CDR3 DNA reads TGTGCCAGCAGCGACCCGGGAGGGGCCGAATCCTACGAGCAGTACTTC.

The chain employs TRBV7-6 and TRBJ2-7; 10 bases fit TRBD2. CDR1 and CDR2 (germline): SGHVS, FNYEAQ. With V trimmed by 4 bases and J by 3 bases, 3 bases remained unmatched. This CDR3 has 14 residues. Here the CDR3 DNA reads TGTGCCAGCAGCTCCAGACTAGCGGGCTACGAGCAGTACTTC. It specifies CASSSRLAGYEQYF.

V usage is TRBV27 and J usage is TRBJ2-5; D is unclear. There are 13 residues in the CDR3. Germline V gene sequence: CDR1 MNHEY, CDR2 SMNVEV (reference sequence). V gave up 4 bases and J gave up 2 bases, with 8 bases separating them. The CDR3 is CASSSFLQETQYF. CDR3 sequence (DNA): TGTGCCAGCAGTTCATTCCTTCAAGAGACCCAGTACTTC.

This chain connects TRBV11-2 to TRBJ2-1; weak D call: TRBD2 (5 bases). The germline V gene has CDR1 SGHAT and CDR2 FQNNGV. V lost 1 base and J 4 bases, leaving 8 bases between the germline ends. The CDR3 is 14 amino acids. The CDR3 region has the DNA TGTGCCAGCAGCTTAGGTGAGGGATACAATGAGCAGTTCTTC. Its translation is CASSLGEGYNEQFF. Using reference TRBV11-2 and TRBJ2-1 for the parts outside the CDR3, the full variable domain is EAGVAQSPRYKIIEKRQSVAFWCNPISGHATLYWYQQILGQGPKLLIQFQNNGVVDDSQLPKDRFSAERLKGVDSTLKIQPAKLEDSAVYLCASSLGEGYNEQFFGPGTRLTVL.

This sequence joins TRBV28 and TRBJ1-5; D gene unclear. The CDR3 runs 14 residues. Germline V gene data show CDR1 as MDHEN and CDR2 as SYDVKM. Trimming removed 6 bases from V and 1 base from J, with 10 bases in between. The chain's CDR3 is CASRGEFSNQPQHF. CDR3 bases: TGTGCCAGCAGGGGAGAGTTCAGCAATCAGCCCCAGCATTTT.

A word on this clone: The junction shows a germline mismatch at one end, possibly a read error. The V gene is TRBV5-1, the J gene TRBJ2-1; tentatively, D is TRBD2 (5 bases). This CDR3 has 13 amino acids. From germline, CDR1 is SGHRS and CDR2 YFSETQ. The CDR3, as DNA: TGCGCCAGCAGTTTGGGAGCGTACAATGAGCAGTTCTTC. Encoded protein: CASSLGAYNEQFF.

The chain combines TRBV29-1 with TRBJ1-1; 8 nucleotides match TRBD1. The trim removed 4 bases at V and 0 bases at J, leaving 10 bases unmatched. CDR1 is SQVTM and CDR2 is ANQGSEA in the germline V gene. The CDR3 sequence is 16 residues long. In DNA, the CDR3 is TGCAGCGTTGTTAGTCGGACAGGGAGGGTGAACACTGAAGCTTTCTTT. The encoded protein is CSVVSRTGRVNTEAFF.

The chain carries TRBV27 and TRBJ2-7; D is unresolved. Trimming took off 6 bases at V and 2 bases at J, with 14 bases between the two ends. Germline lookup yields CDR1 MNHEY and CDR2 SMNVEV (reference sequence). The length of the CDR3 is 14 residues. CDR3: CASRGKELPYEQYF. CDR3 bases: TGTGCCAGCAGGGGGAAGGAGCTCCCCTACGAGCAGTACTTC.

This clone has a single count. The rearrangement links TRBV2 to TRBJ2-7; 10 bases align to TRBD1. With V trimmed by 2 bases and J by 11 bases, 12 bases remained unmatched. CDR1 and CDR2 (germline): SNHLY, FYNNEI. There are 15 residues in the CDR3. CDR3 DNA: TGTGCCAGCAGTGAAAATAAAGGATTCGGGACAGGGGAGTACTTC. This codes for CASSENKGFGTGEYF.

The chain couples TRBV6-4 to TRBJ2-3; D tentatively fits TRBD1 or TRBD2 (5 bases each). Germline values: CDR1 MRHNA, CDR2 SNTAGT. Trimming pared 4 bases from V and 0 bases from J, leaving 5 bases between. This CDR3 is 13 amino acids long. The CDR3 region is CASSGDSTDTQYF. CDR3 sequence (DNA): TGTGCCAGCAGTGGGGACAGCACAGATACGCAGTATTTT.

This chain connects TRBV7-9 to TRBJ2-2; 8 nucleotides match TRBD2. Germline trimming cut 3 bases from V and 3 bases from J; bases unmatched to any gene: 12. The CDR3 loop spans 18 amino acids. Germline V gene data show CDR1 as SEHNR and CDR2 as FQNEAQ (reference sequence). CDR3 sequence: CASSFSSGGRSDTGELFF. CDR3 bases: TGTGCCAGCAGCTTTTCCTCTGGCGGGAGGTCCGACACCGGGGAGCTGTTTTTT.

This chain uses TRBV7-9 with TRBJ2-3; 7 positions agree with TRBD1. The CDR3 length is 13 residues. With V trimmed by 6 bases and J by 10 bases, 10 bases remained unmatched. CDR1 is SEHNR and CDR2 is FQNEAQ in the germline V gene (reference sequence). The CDR3 protein is CASSDREAGAQYF. CDR3 in DNA: TGTGCCAGCAGTGACAGGGAAGCAGGTGCGCAGTATTTT.

V usage is TRBV19 and J usage is TRBJ1-1; D unclear. The CDR3 has 11 amino acids. Germline V lookup: CDR1 LNHDA, CDR2 SQIVND (reference sequence). Trimming stripped 7 bases from V and 2 bases from J, with 5 bases between. The CDR3 loop reads CASTLNTEAFF. CDR3 sequence (DNA): TGTGCCAGTACCCTTAACACTGAAGCTTTCTTT. The whole variable domain, remainder taken from reference TRBV19 and TRBJ1-1, is DGGITQSPKYLFRKEGQNVTLSCEQNLNHDAMYWYRQDPGQGLRLIYYSQIVNDFQKGDIAEGYSVSREKKESFPLTVTSAQKNPTAFYLCASTLNTEAFFGQGTRLTVV.

The chain combines TRBV27 with TRBJ2-7; 8 bases fit TRBD2. The V gene end was trimmed by 4 bases and the J gene end by 2 bases; junction bases not matched to a gene: 10. Per germline, CDR1 MNHEY and CDR2 SMNVEV (reference sequence). CDR3 size: 16 residues. The CDR3 loop reads CASSSPGTRLAYEQYF. CDR3 sequence (DNA): TGTGCCAGCAGTTCACCCGGGACTAGGTTGGCCTACGAGCAGTACTTC.

This chain connects TRBV11-2 to TRBJ1-5, with no clear D. CDR1 is SGHAT and CDR2 is FQNNGV in the germline V gene. Trimming cost V 4 bases and J 3 bases, with 4 bases left between them. This CDR3 contains 12 residues. CDR3 sequence (DNA): TGTGCCAGCAGCTGGATCAATCAGCCCCAGCATTTT. Encoded protein: CASSWINQPQHF.

The chain recombines TRBV27 with TRBJ2-1; TRBD2 matches 11 bases. The CDR3 runs 15 residues. Germline CDR1 and CDR2: MNHEY and SMNVEV (reference sequence). The V and J ends lost 7 bases and 5 bases, in that order; junction bases with no gene match: 7. DNA for the CDR3: TGTGCCAGCAACGCCGGGACTAGCGGAAACAATGAGCAGTTCTTC. It is translated as CASNAGTSGNNEQFF.

V is TRBV7-6 and J is TRBJ1-5; D unclear. The ends were cut back, 1 base at V and 0 bases at J, with 7 bases in the middle. CDR3 length equals 15 residues. The V gene's germline CDR1 is SGHVS and CDR2 FNYEAQ. The CDR3 coding sequence is TGTGCCAGCAGCTTAGACAGTTTTAGCAATCAGCCCCAGCATTTT. It encodes CASSLDSFSNQPQHF.

This chain connects TRBV10-3 to TRBJ2-3, with TRBD2 matching 8 bases. CDR3 length equals 15 residues. Unmatched junction bases numbered 7, after V lost 4 bases and J lost 4 bases. CDR1 and CDR2 from the germline V gene are ENHRY and SYGVKD. CDR3 DNA: TGTGCCATCAGTGGGCGGGGGGAAGAGGCAGATACGCAGTATTTT. This translates into CAISGRGEEADTQYF.

The CDR3 region has the DNA TGCGCCAGCAGCTTGGAGGCCGGATCCTACGAGCAGTACTTC. Translating gives CASSLEAGSYEQYF. The chain is built from TRBV5-1 and TRBJ2-7; D gene ambiguous. V lost 0 bases and J 1 base, leaving 8 bases between the germline ends. The V gene's germline CDR1 is SGHRS and CDR2 YFSETQ. This CDR3 is built from 14 residues.

The rearrangement uses TRBV5-4 and TRBJ2-1; D tentatively reads TRBD1 or TRBD2 (6 bases each). The length of the CDR3 is 14 residues. V was pared by 7 bases and J by 5 bases, with 16 bases between. Germline CDR1 and CDR2: SGHNT and YYREEE (reference sequence). This CDR3 reads CASRGTSDNNEQFF. For the CDR3, the DNA is TGTGCCAGCCGCGGGACATCGGACAACAATGAGCAGTTCTTC.

V gene TRBV18 combines with J gene TRBJ2-5; TRBD2 matches 7 bases. V shed 2 bases and J 2 bases; nucleotides not matched to a gene: 14. This CDR3 spans 18 amino acids. The germline gives CDR1 KGHSH, CDR2 LQKENI. The CDR3 sequence: CASSPSYVRGSSQETQYF. The CDR3 DNA reads as TGTGCCAGCTCACCATCGTATGTCCGCGGGAGTAGTCAAGAGACCCAGTACTTC.

This clone was seen only once. The chain uses TRBV11-2 and TRBJ2-1, with no clear D. Germline CDR1 reads SGHAT; CDR2 reads FQNNGV. Trimming took 5 bases from V and 0 from J, leaving 17 bases between them. The CDR3 is made up of 17 amino acids. CDR3 nucleotides: TGTGCCAGCAGCCCTAACCCAGGTATTAGCTCCTACAATGAGCAGTTCTTC. This encodes CASSPNPGISSYNEQFF.

This chain joins TRBV19 and TRBJ2-1; 11 positions match TRBD1. Germline loops: CDR1 LNHDA, CDR2 SQIVND (reference sequence). Germline trimming cut 5 bases from V and 7 bases from J; bases unmatched to any gene: 7. The length of the CDR3 is 15 residues. CDR3 loop: CASSWTGGRENEQFF. The CDR3 DNA follows: TGTGCCAGTAGTTGGACAGGGGGCCGGGAGAATGAGCAGTTCTTC.

The chain is built from TRBV7-3 and TRBJ2-3; no firm D call. This CDR3 contains 13 residues. The V end lost 3 bases, the J end lost 2 bases, and 6 bases lay between the germline ends. CDR1 and CDR2 from the germline V gene are SGHTA and FQGTGA. CDR3: CASSFWITDTQYF. The CDR3 nucleotides read TGTGCCAGCAGCTTTTGGATCACAGATACGCAGTATTTT.